These 2 T cell receptor beta chains were sequenced from one sample in a study of regulatory T cells in long-lasting Graves disease. Researchers made TCR beta libraries by using iRepertoire HTBI primers and running Arm-PCR on CDR3 regions. One entry per CDR3 protein results from TCRdb running MiXCR on the multiplex PCR reads. The sample records about 360,000 distinct CDR3 sequences, 15% to 20% being singletons. The time point: newly diagnosed GD, antithyroid drugs for less than 3 months. PBMCs were the source of the RNA used for TCR sequencing. In addition, the sample was reused for a study of T cells in Graves' hyperthyroidism and ophthalmopathy.

The sequenced sample was peripheral blood mononuclear cells (PBMCs), obtained at new diagnosis, from a patient treated with antithyroid drugs. These TCRs come from a woman under 30 with Graves disease.

This clonotype has ten or more counts. V usage is TRBV29-1 and J usage is TRBJ2-2; possible D gene TRBD1, 5 bases. Germline-derived CDR1 and CDR2 are SQVTM and ANQGSEA. CDR3 length: 12 amino acids. V shed 4 bases and J shed 4 bases, with 7 bases lying between them. The CDR3 bases are TGCAGCGTTGGACAGCGCACCGGGGAGCTGTTTTTT. It codes for CSVGQRTGELFF.

Only a few counts were recorded for this clonotype. V is TRBV20-1 and J is TRBJ2-3, with 8 positions matching TRBD2. The CDR3 has 14 amino acids. V was clipped by 3 bases and J by 8 bases; unmatched bases: 10. Germline assignment: CDR1 DFQATT and CDR2 SNEGSKA (reference sequence). CDR3 residues: CSASLSGRGGTQYF. The CDR3 region has the DNA TGCAGTGCTAGCTTAAGCGGGAGAGGTGGTACGCAGTATTTT.